These 18 T cell receptor beta chains came from one sample sequenced in a study of chemoradiotherapy in HPV16-positive cancers. Repertoires were generated with immunoSEQ multiplex PCR, while TCRdb's copy carries only in-frame clones and drops some. Of around 13,000 clones listed, 80% to 90% are singletons. The sample was blood, taken from a patient who underwent chemoradiotherapy. The source is a human donor with HPV-associated anogenital cancer.

The chain employs TRBV18 and TRBJ2-3; D gene ambiguous. The germline gives CDR1 KGHSH, CDR2 LQKENI. The CDR3 extends over 15 amino acids. Trimming pared 4 bases from V and 0 bases from J, leaving 11 bases between. Here the CDR3 reads CASSQGSRSTDTQYF. The DNA for the CDR3 is TGTGCCAGCTCACAAGGTTCCAGGAGCACAGATACGCAGTATTTT.

The gene calls are TRBV7-2 and TRBJ2-3, with 11 bases matching TRBD2. The CDR3 has 15 amino acids. V was clipped by 3 bases and J by 7 bases; unmatched bases: 6. In germline, CDR1 is SGHTA, CDR2 FQGNSA. The CDR3 DNA reads as TGTGCCAGCAGCTTTAGCGGGGGGGCCGTTCATACGCAGTATTTT. This gives the protein CASSFSGGAVHTQYF.

The chain employs TRBV7-8 and TRBJ2-7, with D hard to call. Per the germline V gene, CDR1 is SGHVS and CDR2 is FQNEAQ. The CDR3 extends over 13 amino acids. Trimming took off 0 bases at V and 2 bases at J, with 5 bases between the two ends. The CDR3 reads CASSLAAAYEQYF. The CDR3 DNA follows: TGTGCCAGCAGCTTAGCCGCAGCCTACGAGCAGTACTTC.

The chain carries TRBV6-5 and TRBJ2-1; no firm D call. CDR3 length: 15 amino acids. Trimming stripped 6 bases from V and 0 bases from J, with 12 bases between. CDR1 is MNHEY, CDR2 SVGAGI, per germline. For the CDR3, the DNA is TGTGCCAGCAGGTTAGACTGGAGCTCCTACAATGAGCAGTTCTTC. Its translation: CASRLDWSSYNEQFF.

The rearrangement links TRBV9 to TRBJ2-3, with 11 bases lining up with TRBD2. The germline CDR1 and CDR2 sequences are SGDLS and YYNGEE. The V segment lost 4 bases and the J segment 3 bases; nucleotides outside the gene matches: 7. The CDR3 is made up of 16 amino acids. The chain's CDR3 is CASSPLRLAGTDTQYF. The CDR3 DNA is TGTGCCAGCAGCCCCCTCAGACTAGCGGGGACAGATACGCAGTATTTT. The entire variable domain, with the rest obtained from reference TRBV9 and TRBJ2-3, is as follows: DSGVTQTPKHLITATGQRVTLRCSPRSGDLSVYWYQQSLDQGLQFLIQYYNGEERAKGNILERFSAQQFPDLHSELNLSSLELGDSALYFCASSPLRLAGTDTQYFGPGTRLTVL.

This chain connects TRBV6-4 to TRBJ1-1; D may be TRBD1 (6 bases). The V and J ends lost 6 bases and 1 base respectively, with 9 bases between them. This CDR3 has 13 amino acids. Germline V gives CDR1 MRHNA, CDR2 SNTAGT. CDR3 bases: TGTGCCAGCAGACAGGACAGGAACACTGAAGCTTTCTTT. It is translated as CASRQDRNTEAFF.

The V call is TRBV7-5, the J call TRBJ2-5; the table's D call, TRBD2, has no DNA check behind it. TRBV7-5 is a recognized pseudogene. The length of the CDR3 is 16 residues. The CDR3 region is CVRSLGVAGGQETQYF. CDR3 in DNA: TGTGTCAGAAGCTTAGGGGTAGCGGGGGGCCAAGAGACCCAGTACTTC.

This clone was seen only once. The chain carries TRBV27 and TRBJ2-7; the D gene is possibly TRBD1 (6 bases). The CDR3 loop spans 12 amino acids. V shed 6 bases and J shed 5 bases, with 11 bases lying between them. Germline V CDR1 and CDR2: MNHEY, SMNVEV (reference sequence). CDR3 coding DNA: TGTGCCAGCAGCCCCGGACAGAACGAGCAGTACTTC. This translates into CASSPGQNEQYF.

This clone was detected only a few times. J is TRBJ2-4 and V is TRBV19; 9 nucleotides match TRBD2. CDR1 LNHDA and CDR2 SQIVND come from the germline V gene (reference sequence). Trimming cost V 6 bases and J 6 bases; bases outside gene matches: 6. This CDR3 has 14 amino acids. The CDR3 region is CASRSAGGGNIQYF. DNA of the CDR3: TGTGCCAGTAGATCGGCGGGAGGGGGAAACATTCAGTACTTC. Filled out from reference TRBV19 and TRBJ2-4, the complete variable domain reads DGGITQSPKYLFRKEGQNVTLSCEQNLNHDAMYWYRQDPGQGLRLIYYSQIVNDFQKGDIAEGYSVSREKKESFPLTVTSAQKNPTAFYLCASRSAGGGNIQYFGAGTRLSVL.

As DNA, the CDR3 is TGTGCCAGCAGCCGCCGGCGGGGGGAAAAACTGTTTTTT. Translating gives CASSRRRGEKLFF. This chain links TRBV6-5 with TRBJ1-4; possibly TRBD1 for D (5 bases). There are 13 residues in the CDR3. Germline V gene lookup returns CDR1 MNHEY and CDR2 SVGAGI. V lost 6 bases, J lost 8 bases, and 13 bases lay in between.

The V gene is TRBV6-6, the J gene TRBJ1-1; D is uncertain. Deletions cut 0 bases from V and 7 bases from J, with 6 bases between. Germline CDR1 MNHNY, CDR2 SVGAGI (reference sequence). This CDR3 comprises 12 residues. In DNA, the CDR3 is TGTGCCAGCAGTTACTCGGTCGATGAAGCTTTCTTT. Translation: CASSYSVDEAFF.

This CDR3 is CASSPRGLTGELFF. The CDR3 DNA reads TGTGCCAGCTCACCAAGGGGATTGACCGGGGAGCTGTTTTTT. V is TRBV18 and J is TRBJ2-2; D may be TRBD1 (5 bases). The ends were cut back, 2 bases at V and 5 bases at J, with 9 bases in the middle. The germline V gene has CDR1 KGHSH and CDR2 LQKENI. The CDR3 has 14 amino acids.

J is TRBJ1-1 and V is TRBV7-6; 7 bases fit TRBD1. V shed 5 bases, J shed 1 base, and the junction held 7 bases outside the gene matches. The CDR3 is 15 residues long. The germline gives CDR1 SGHVS, CDR2 FNYEAQ. The CDR3 region is CASSGRAGGNTEAFF. The CDR3 bases are TGTGCCAGCAGCGGACGGGCAGGGGGGAACACTGAAGCTTTCTTT. Complete variable domain (other parts from reference TRBV7-6 and TRBJ1-1): GAGVSQSPRYKVTKRGQDVALRCDPISGHVSLYWYRQALGQGPEFLTYFNYEAQQDKSGLPNDRFSAERPEGSISTLTIQRTEQRDSAMYRCASSGRAGGNTEAFFGQGTRLTVV.

The chain is built from TRBV16 and TRBJ2-2; D is ambiguous. This CDR3 contains 13 residues. V dropped 1 base and J dropped 4 bases, with 4 bases sitting between them. Germline V gene sequence: CDR1 KGHSY, CDR2 FQNENV. CDR3: CASSQFRTGELFF. For the CDR3, the DNA is TGTGCCAGCAGCCAATTCCGCACCGGGGAGCTGTTTTTT. Full variable domain (outside the CDR3, taken from reference TRBV16 and TRBJ2-2): GEEVAQTPKHLVRGEGQKAKLYCAPIKGHSYVFWYQQVLKNEFKFLISFQNENVFDETGMPKERFSAKCLPNSPCSLEIQATKLEDSAVYFCASSQFRTGELFFGEGSRLTVL.

This rearrangement joins TRBV5-1 to TRBJ1-2, with a tentative D call TRBD1 (6 bases). Per germline, CDR1 SGHRS and CDR2 YFSETQ. Trimming took 3 bases from V and 8 from J, leaving 17 bases between them. The CDR3 is 14 residues long. CDR3 amino acids: CASSSGGGVYGYTF. The CDR3 bases are TGCGCCAGCAGCTCCGGGGGGGGCGTTTACGGCTACACCTTC.

V gene TRBV11-2 combines with J gene TRBJ1-1; the D is unclear. Germline V gene lookup returns CDR1 SGHAT and CDR2 FQNNGV. Deletions cut 2 bases from V and 1 base from J, with 8 bases between. The CDR3 is made up of 14 amino acids. The CDR3 protein is CASSLPRQNTEAFF. As DNA, the CDR3 is TGTGCCAGCAGCTTACCCAGGCAGAACACTGAAGCTTTCTTT.

This clone was seen a single time. The CDR3 bases are TGTGCCAGCACGGGACAGTATTACAATGAGCAGTTCTTC. It is translated as CASTGQYYNEQFF. The rearrangement joins TRBV6-1 to TRBJ2-1; 7 bases line up with TRBD1. V lost 7 bases to trimming and J lost 4 bases; unmatched junction nucleotides: 4. There are 13 residues in the CDR3. In germline, CDR1 is MNHNS, CDR2 SASEGT.

Here the CDR3 DNA reads TGTGCCAGCACCCCTGGACGGGACAGTCTGAGAAACACCATATATTTT. Its protein is CASTPGRDSLRNTIYF. The genes are TRBV7-9 and TRBJ1-3; 7 bases align to TRBD1. Germline lookup yields CDR1 SEHNR and CDR2 FQNEAQ (reference sequence). The CDR3 runs to 16 residues. J was trimmed by 5 bases and V by 7 bases; bases with no gene match: 14. Full variable domain (remainder filled in from reference TRBV7-9 and TRBJ1-3): DTGVSQNPRHKITKRGQNVTFRCDPISEHNRLYWYRQTLGQGPEFLTYFQNEAQLEKSRLLSDRFSAERPKGSFSTLEIQRTEQGDSAMYLCASTPGRDSLRNTIYFGEGSWLTVV.